This T cell receptor beta chain was captured by sequencing in a study of identical twins. Study observations and caveats: The authors drew conclusions from cross-sectional statistical analysis rather than following the same donors. Cord blood beta clonotypes that were abundant carried fewer insertions, and memory repertoires showed no such trend. Monozygotic twin pairs showed more out-of-frame TCR alpha sharing than models estimated.

This clonotype was seen many times. Its specificity is unknown. The V gene's germline CDR1 is MNHNS and CDR2 SASEGT. The CDR3 contains 14 residues. The V end was cut by 4 bases, the J end by 5 bases, with 12 bases between. Template switching created a universal primer site, and the cDNA included unique molecular identifiers. TCRdb ran MiXCR on the 5' RACE reads and lists one entry per CDR3 protein. The top ten clones hold 9% to 10% of a sample with about 240,000 distinct CDR3 sequences, roughly a tenth of them seen once. Sample: memory T cells sorted from blood. This receptor was identified in a man aged 50 to 59 in good health. The rearrangement joins TRBV6-1 to TRBJ1-5; D not certain. CDR3 nucleotides: TGTGCCAGCAGTGCGGTACACTTTTATCAGCCCCAGCATTTT. Translating gives CASSAVHFYQPQHF.